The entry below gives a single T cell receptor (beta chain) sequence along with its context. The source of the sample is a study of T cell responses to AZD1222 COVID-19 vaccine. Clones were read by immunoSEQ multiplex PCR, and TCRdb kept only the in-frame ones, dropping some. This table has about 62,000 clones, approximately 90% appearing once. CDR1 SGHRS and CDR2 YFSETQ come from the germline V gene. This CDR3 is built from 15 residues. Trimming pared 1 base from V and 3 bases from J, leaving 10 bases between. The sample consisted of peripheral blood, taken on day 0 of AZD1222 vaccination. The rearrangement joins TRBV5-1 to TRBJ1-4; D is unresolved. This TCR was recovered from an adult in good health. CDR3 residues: CASSLISAANEKLFF. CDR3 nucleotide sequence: TGCGCCAGCAGCTTGATCAGCGCTGCTAATGAAAAACTGTTTTTT.